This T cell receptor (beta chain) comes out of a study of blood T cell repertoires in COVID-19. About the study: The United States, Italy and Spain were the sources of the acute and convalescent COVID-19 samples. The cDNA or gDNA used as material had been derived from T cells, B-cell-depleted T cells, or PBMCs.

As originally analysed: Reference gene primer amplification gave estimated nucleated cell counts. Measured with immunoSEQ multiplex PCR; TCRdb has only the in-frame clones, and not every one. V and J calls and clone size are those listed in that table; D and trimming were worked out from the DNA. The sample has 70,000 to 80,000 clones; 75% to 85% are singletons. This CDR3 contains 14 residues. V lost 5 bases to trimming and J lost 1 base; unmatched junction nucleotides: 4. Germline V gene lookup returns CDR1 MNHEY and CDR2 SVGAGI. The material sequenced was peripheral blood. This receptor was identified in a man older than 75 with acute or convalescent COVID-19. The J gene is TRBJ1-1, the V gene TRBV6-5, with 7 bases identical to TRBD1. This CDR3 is CASSRQGPNTEAFF. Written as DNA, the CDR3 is TGTGCCAGCAGTCGACAGGGACCGAACACTGAAGCTTTCTTT.